The 21 T cell receptor beta chains given below trace back to one sample, sequenced in a study of T cell repertoires in aging, cancer and after chemotherapy. Rearranged V-D-J TRB sequences were amplified with a mixed TRB-A/B primer pool. Using its own MiXCR run on the multiplex PCR reads, TCRdb lists one record per CDR3 protein. Among about 13,000 distinct CDR3 sequences listed, roughly 26% were seen once. Peripheral blood genomic DNA, not sorted cells or RNA, was the template. Sequencing was carried out using blood. These receptors were obtained from a human donor in good health.

This clonotype was seen more than once but under ten times. The genes are TRBV19 and TRBJ1-5; 7 nucleotides align to TRBD1. V shed 6 bases and J 5 bases; nucleotides not matched to a gene: 4. CDR3 length: 13 amino acids. Germline V CDR1 and CDR2: LNHDA, SQIVND (reference sequence). CDR3 sequence: CASRDRVDQPQHF. In DNA form, the CDR3 reads TGTGCCAGTAGAGACAGGGTTGATCAGCCCCAGCATTTT.

This clonotype was seen many times. The CDR3 region has the DNA TGTGCCTGGAGCTTCGGACCCAGGGAGGCCTACGAGCAGTACTTC. It is translated as CAWSFGPREAYEQYF. The gene calls are TRBV30 and TRBJ2-7; the D gene is possibly TRBD2 (6 bases). The length of the CDR3 is 15 residues. Germline V lookup: CDR1 GTSNPN, CDR2 SVGIG (reference sequence). V lost 3 bases, J lost 2 bases, and 17 bases lay in between.

The rearrangement joins TRBV28 to TRBJ1-6; maybe TRBD1 (6 bases). Germline assignment: CDR1 MDHEN and CDR2 SYDVKM. V lost 6 bases, J lost 3 bases, and 9 bases lay in between. This CDR3 has 14 amino acids. The CDR3 DNA is TGTGCCAGCAGGCCACAGGGCTATAATTCACCCCTCCACTTT. Amino acids: CASRPQGYNSPLHF.

This clonotype was counted only a few times. V gene TRBV5-1 combines with J gene TRBJ1-2, with D possibly TRBD1 on 6 matching bases. This CDR3 is built from 14 residues. From germline, CDR1 is SGHRS and CDR2 YFSETQ. Trimming took 0 bases from V and 5 from J, leaving 11 bases between them. The CDR3 region has the DNA TGCGCCAGCAGCTTGGTGGGGGACACATATGGCTACACCTTC. Encoded protein: CASSLVGDTYGYTF.

The table lists this clonotype with a few counts. The V gene is TRBV5-6, the J gene TRBJ2-7; a possible D gene is TRBD1 (5 bases). Per the germline V gene, CDR1 is SGHDT and CDR2 is YYEEEE. V lost 4 bases to trimming and J lost 4 bases, with 18 bases between them. The CDR3 is 15 residues long. The CDR3 nucleotides are TGTGCCAGCAGCCACCCGACAGTAGGGCGGTACGAGCAGTACTTC. Encoded protein: CASSHPTVGRYEQYF.

The chain carries TRBV10-2 and TRBJ1-6, with a weak D call TRBD1 (5 bases). The germline CDR1 and CDR2 sequences are WSHSY and SAAADI. This CDR3 has 15 residues. V was cut by 7 bases and J by 7 bases, with 17 bases left in between. The CDR3 nucleotides are TGCGCCAGCAACCCCGCACCGGGACCCAATTCACCCCTCCACTTT. Protein: CASNPAPGPNSPLHF.

The rearrangement uses TRBV10-3 and TRBJ1-1; possible D gene TRBD1, 6 bases. This CDR3 is 15 amino acids long. Germline V gene sequence: CDR1 ENHRY, CDR2 SYGVKD. Trimming pared 11 bases from V and 5 bases from J, leaving 24 bases between. This CDR3 is CAALPGHPAETEAFF. In DNA form, the CDR3 reads TGTGCCGCACTACCGGGACATCCTGCGGAGACTGAAGCTTTCTTT.

This clonotype has a handful of counts. V is TRBV12-3 or TRBV12-4 and J is TRBJ2-3, with D maybe TRBD2 (5 bases). V lost 6 bases, J lost 0 bases, and 13 bases lay in between. The CDR3 is 15 residues long. CDR3: CASSTRTSSTDTQYF. CDR3 DNA sequence: TGTGCCAGCAGCACTAGGACCTCTAGCACAGATACGCAGTATTTT.

This clonotype was seen only a few times. This chain uses TRBV12-3 or TRBV12-4 with TRBJ1-6, with D unclear. Trimming removed 2 bases at V and 6 bases at J, with 5 bases between. The CDR3 totals 13 residues. The CDR3 DNA is TGTGCCAGCAGTTTACGATTTAATTCACCCCTCCACTTT. Its protein is CASSLRFNSPLHF.

A few counts support this clonotype. The chain combines TRBV10-2 with TRBJ2-7; 8 nucleotides align to TRBD1. V lost 0 bases and J lost 1; bases outside the gene matches: 2. CDR1 and CDR2 (germline): WSHSY, SAAADI. CDR3 size: 15 residues. The CDR3 spells CASSESGQGSYEQYF. The CDR3 region has the DNA TGCGCCAGCAGTGAGTCCGGACAGGGATCCTACGAGCAGTACTTC.

The table lists this clonotype with a few counts. V gene TRBV30 combines with J gene TRBJ2-1; TRBD1 matches 9 bases. CDR1 and CDR2 (germline): GTSNPN, SVGIG (reference sequence). Losses at the gene ends were 0 bases for V and 7 bases for J; bases not matched to a gene: 4. The CDR3 runs 14 residues. The CDR3 loop is CAWSVLQGANEQFF. CDR3 nucleotide sequence: TGTGCCTGGAGTGTCCTACAGGGGGCGAATGAGCAGTTCTTC. The whole variable domain, remainder taken from reference TRBV30 and TRBJ2-1, is SQTIHQWPATLVQPVGSPLSLECTVEGTSNPNLYWYRQAAGRGLQLLFYSVGIGQISSEVPQNLSASRPQDRQFILSSKKLLLSDSGFYLCAWSVLQGANEQFFGPGTRLTVL.

V usage is TRBV7-9 and J usage is TRBJ1-6, with D hard to call. Germline V gives CDR1 SEHNR, CDR2 FQNEAQ (reference sequence). This CDR3 has 13 amino acids. V gave up 1 base and J gave up 7 bases, with 5 bases separating them. CDR3 amino acids: CASSLEGNSPLHF. The CDR3 region has the DNA TGTGCCAGCAGCTTAGAGGGCAATTCACCCCTCCACTTT.

This clonotype has just a few counts. The chain combines TRBV7-2 with TRBJ2-1; 8 bases line up with TRBD2. Trimming took 0 bases from V and 6 from J; bases not matched to a gene: 7. From germline, CDR1 is SGHTA and CDR2 FQGNSA. The CDR3 is 16 amino acids. The CDR3 loop is CASSLAGAGVVNEQFF. The CDR3 DNA is TGTGCCAGCAGCTTAGCGGGAGCGGGGGTCGTCAATGAGCAGTTCTTC.

This sequence joins TRBV6-2 or TRBV6-3 and TRBJ2-3, with D possibly TRBD2 on 5 matching bases. V was pared by 2 bases and J by 3 bases, with 21 bases between. The germline V gene has CDR1 MNHEY and CDR2 SVGEGT. The CDR3 sequence is 18 residues long. The CDR3 reads CASSYNPVVRGRTDTQYF. Written as DNA, the CDR3 is TGTGCCAGCAGTTACAACCCCGTCGTACGCGGGCGAACAGATACGCAGTATTTT.

The chain combines TRBV19 with TRBJ2-7; a possible D gene is TRBD1 (6 bases). This CDR3 has 15 residues. CDR1 is LNHDA, CDR2 SQIVND, per germline (reference sequence). Between the trimmed V and J ends, which lost 3 bases and 3 bases, there was a span of 15 bases. The CDR3 coding sequence is TGTGCCAGTAGTATGGAGACAGGTTTCCACTACGAGCAGTACTTC. Translating gives CASSMETGFHYEQYF.

This clonotype turned up a few times. This chain uses TRBV20-1 with TRBJ2-3; D remains ambiguous. The CDR3 sequence is 12 residues long. The V and J ends lost 0 bases and 14 bases respectively, with 15 bases between them. The germline V gene encodes CDR1 DFQATT and CDR2 SNEGSKA (reference sequence). CDR3 protein: CSARDMSLEAYF. The CDR3 DNA reads TGCAGTGCTAGAGATATGAGTCTAGAGGCGTATTTT.

This rearrangement joins TRBV20-1 to TRBJ2-3; D is undetermined. This CDR3 has 15 amino acids. Per germline, CDR1 DFQATT and CDR2 SNEGSKA (reference sequence). Trimming stripped 2 bases from V and 0 bases from J, with 12 bases between. Here the CDR3 reads CSARNSLGSTDTQYF. As DNA, the CDR3 is TGCAGTGCTAGAAACTCCCTGGGCAGCACAGATACGCAGTATTTT.

This clonotype has only a few counts. This rearrangement joins TRBV6-6 to TRBJ1-5; TRBD1 aligns across 12 bases. Germline V gene data show CDR1 as MNHNY and CDR2 as SVGAGI (reference sequence). The CDR3 is 15 residues long. Unmatched junction bases numbered 0, after V lost 6 bases and J lost 0 bases. The CDR3 DNA is TGTGCCAGCAGGGGACAGGGGGCTAGCAATCAGCCCCAGCATTTT. Protein: CASRGQGASNQPQHF.

V usage is TRBV5-4 and J usage is TRBJ1-2; unclear D gene. Germline values: CDR1 SGHNT, CDR2 YYREEE (reference sequence). This CDR3 contains 14 residues. The V and J ends lost 4 bases and 5 bases respectively, with 15 bases between them. In DNA form, the CDR3 reads TGTGCCAGCAGCCCAAGCGTAGCCGCGTATGGCTACACCTTC. Its translation is CASSPSVAAYGYTF.

This clonotype showed up just a few times. The rearrangement joins TRBV6-1 to TRBJ2-7; the match to TRBD1 covers 10 bases. V shed 5 bases and J 10 bases; nucleotides not matched to a gene: 11. From germline, CDR1 is MNHNS and CDR2 SASEGT. The CDR3 length is 14 residues. CDR3 protein: CASSLDRGRNPQYF. DNA for the CDR3: TGTGCCAGCAGTCTCGACAGGGGGCGAAATCCACAGTACTTC.

This chain connects TRBV28 to TRBJ2-3; the match to TRBD2 covers 10 bases. Germline V gene lookup returns CDR1 MDHEN and CDR2 SYDVKM. Trimming took 5 bases from V and 7 from J; bases not matched to a gene: 9. The CDR3 is 15 residues long. CDR3 DNA: TGTGCCAGCAGTATTCGAGCGGGGGGGCCGAATACGCAGTATTTT. Amino acids: CASSIRAGGPNTQYF.